The clone carrying this T cell receptor (beta chain) has only one observation. Trimming cost V 3 bases and J 0 bases; bases outside gene matches: 5. This CDR3 is 17 amino acids long. Germline CDR1 reads LGHNA; CDR2 reads YSLEER. Some clones are missing from TCRdb's copy, which holds only in-frame ones; the method was immunoSEQ multiplex PCR. The table has more than 95,000 clones, about 92% seen once; the top ten hold 6.5% to 9.5%. The data were taken from a study of control samples from healthy donors and cancer patients. The TCR originated in a man aged 18-30 years in good health. V usage is TRBV4-3 and J usage is TRBJ2-1; 10 nucleotides align to TRBD2. The sequenced sample was blood. As DNA, the CDR3 is TGCGCCAGCAGCCAGGCTAGCGGGGGACCCTCCTACAATGAGCAGTTCTTC. This translates into CASSQASGGPSYNEQFF.